This T cell receptor beta chain stems from a study of blood T cell repertoires in COVID-19. Authors' methods: The assay estimated nucleated cells by amplifying reference gene primers. Sequencing was performed with immunoSEQ multiplex PCR; in TCRdb, only in-frame clones are kept and a portion is missing. Clone size and V and J calls were adopted from that table, with D and trimming inferred from the DNA. The sample lists about 93,000 clones, roughly 79% occurring once. Germline V gives CDR1 SGHRS, CDR2 YFSETQ. Trimming took 0 bases from V and 5 from J; bases not matched to a gene: 3. The CDR3 spans 15 residues.

Sequenced sample: peripheral blood. This receptor was taken from a human donor in a cohort sampled during active COVID-19. The chain couples TRBV5-1 to TRBJ2-1, with 9 bases that match TRBD2. The CDR3 protein is CASSLVSGSHNEQFF. The CDR3 nucleotides are TGCGCCAGCAGCTTGGTTAGCGGGAGTCACAATGAGCAGTTCTTC.